These 27 T cell receptor beta chains share one sample of origin, sequenced in a study of OX40 agonist ivuxolimab in advanced cancers. Assay used: immunoSEQ multiplex PCR; TCRdb lists only in-frame clones, some missing. This sample has 50,000 to 65,000 clones, with approximately 80% found just once. The sequencing here drew on CD4+ or CD8+ T cells sorted from blood, taken in a trial of the OX40 agonist ivuxolimab. These TCRs come from an adult with an advanced solid tumor such as melanoma, head and neck, liver or kidney cancer.

J is TRBJ1-6 and V is TRBV4-3, with D possibly being TRBD1 (6 bases). The CDR3 is 15 residues long. The V gene's germline CDR1 is LGHNA and CDR2 YSLEER. The V end lost 1 base, the J end lost 10 bases, and 14 bases lay between the germline ends. The CDR3 is CASSQGAGENSPLHF. The CDR3 nucleotides read TGCGCCAGCAGCCAAGGGGCAGGGGAAAACTCACCCCTCCACTTT.

The chain is built from TRBV6-5 and TRBJ2-7; 9 nucleotides agree with TRBD1. CDR1 and CDR2 from the germline V gene are MNHEY and SVGAGI. V trimming: 5 bases; J trimming: 4 bases; junction bases outside the gene matches: 6. The CDR3 spans 14 residues. DNA for the CDR3: TGTGCCAGCAGTAGGGACAGGGATTATTACGAGCAGTACTTC. This sequence encodes CASSRDRDYYEQYF.

The V and J genes are TRBV10-3 and TRBJ2-1, with D perhaps matching TRBD1 (5 bases). The CDR3 has 15 residues. V dropped 3 bases and J dropped 0 bases, with 9 bases sitting between them. CDR1 is ENHRY, CDR2 SYGVKD, per germline. The CDR3 DNA reads TGTGCCATCAGTGAAGACAGAAGCTCCTACAATGAGCAGTTCTTC. Translation: CAISEDRSSYNEQFF.

The chain links TRBV18 to TRBJ1-2; D is ambiguous. The CDR3 loop spans 14 amino acids. Trimming left V 1 base short and J 1 base short, with 7 bases between. Germline assignment: CDR1 KGHSH and CDR2 LQKENI. CDR3 nucleotides: TGTGCCAGCTCACCACAGGGAAGTAACTATGGCTACACCTTC. The encoded protein is CASSPQGSNYGYTF.

This clone was found once. V and J are TRBV30 and TRBJ2-3; 10 nucleotides match TRBD2. CDR1 is GTSNPN, CDR2 SVGIG, per germline (reference sequence). This CDR3 is 15 amino acids long. The J segment lost 2 bases and the V segment lost 5 bases, leaving 7 bases of the junction unmatched. CDR3 coding DNA: TGTGCCTGGGGGCGGACTAGCGGTAACACAGATACGCAGTATTTT. Translation gives CAWGRTSGNTDTQYF.

The chain links TRBV6-5 to TRBJ2-7; unclear D gene. V was clipped by 6 bases and J by 2 bases, with 14 bases between them. Germline V CDR1 and CDR2: MNHEY, SVGAGI. This CDR3 region has 14 residues. CDR3 sequence (DNA): TGTGCCAGCAGCCAACGACATGGGCCCTACGAGCAGTACTTC. This gives the protein CASSQRHGPYEQYF.

The genes are TRBV7-2 and TRBJ2-3, with D perhaps TRBD2 (6 bases). The germline V and J ends were trimmed by 5 bases and 6 bases, with 12 bases remaining between them. In germline, CDR1 is SGHTA, CDR2 FQGNSA. This CDR3 spans 13 amino acids. CDR3 region: CASSPHGSDTQYF. CDR3 bases: TGTGCCAGCAGCCCCCACGGGAGCGATACGCAGTATTTT.

This chain links TRBV5-4 with TRBJ1-2; 10 bases line up with TRBD1. Per the germline V gene, CDR1 is SGHNT and CDR2 is YYREEE (reference sequence). The V segment lost 4 bases and the J segment 3 bases; nucleotides outside the gene matches: 6. This CDR3 is 15 amino acids long. The CDR3 DNA is TGTGCCAGCAGCCCCGGGACAGGGGATTACTATGGCTACACCTTC. Its translation: CASSPGTGDYYGYTF.

This clone was counted a few times. The J gene is TRBJ2-4, the V gene TRBV5-1; possibly TRBD2 for D (5 bases). The V end was cut by 1 base, the J end by 8 bases, with 13 bases between. This CDR3 comprises 14 residues. Germline V lookup: CDR1 SGHRS, CDR2 YFSETQ. The CDR3 DNA follows: TGCGCCAGCAGCTTGTCGGACCCCGGGGACATTCAGTACTTC. This encodes CASSLSDPGDIQYF.

By its share, this clone is medium-sized. The V and J genes are TRBV12-2 and TRBJ2-5; TRBD1 is the table's D call, not checked against the DNA. TRBV12-2 is a known pseudogene. The CDR3 has 17 residues. CDR3 protein: CASRLGSWASPQETQYF. CDR3 nucleotides: TGTGCAAGTCGCTTGGGTTCGTGGGCGAGCCCCCAAGAGACCCAGTACTTC.

This clone was counted a few times. DNA of the CDR3: TGTGCCAGCAGTTTAGAAGGTGTAGGGCCAAATGAGCAGTTCTTC. This codes for CASSLEGVGPNEQFF. V usage is TRBV27 and J usage is TRBJ2-1; D unresolved. There are 15 residues in the CDR3. Trimming stripped 2 bases from V and 7 bases from J, with 15 bases between. Germline CDR1 reads MNHEY; CDR2 reads SMNVEV (reference sequence).

The chain joins TRBV5-1 to TRBJ1-4; possible D gene TRBD1, 5 bases. The CDR3 is made up of 16 amino acids. CDR1 is SGHRS, CDR2 YFSETQ, per germline. V was cut by 0 bases and J by 0 bases, with 9 bases left in between. CDR3 coding DNA: TGCGCCAGCAGCTTGGCAGGGTTTCCAACTAATGAAAAACTGTTTTTT. Residues: CASSLAGFPTNEKLFF.

A single count supports this clone. The chain is built from TRBV7-3 and TRBJ2-1; TRBD1 matches at 7 bases. Germline V gene data show CDR1 as SGHTA and CDR2 as FQGTGA. The CDR3 spans 16 residues. The V gene end was trimmed by 6 bases and the J gene end by 1 base; junction bases not matched to a gene: 9. In DNA, the CDR3 is TGTGCCAGCAGTAATCGACAGGGTGGTTCCTACAATGAGCAGTTCTTC. It translates to CASSNRQGGSYNEQFF. The full variable domain, in which reference TRBV7-3 and TRBJ2-1 provide the parts outside the CDR3, is GAGVSQTPSNKVTEKGKYVELRCDPISGHTALYWYRQSLGQGPEFLIYFQGTGAADDSGLPNDRFFAVRPEGSVSTLKIQRTERGDSAVYLCASSNRQGGSYNEQFFGPGTRLTVL.

The V call is TRBV7-6, the J call TRBJ2-5; D might be TRBD2 (6 bases). V dropped 3 bases and J dropped 1 base, with 6 bases sitting between them. The CDR3 is 13 amino acids. CDR1 and CDR2 from the germline V gene are SGHVS and FNYEAQ. This chain's CDR3 is CASSFGSQETQYF. In DNA form, the CDR3 reads TGTGCCAGCAGCTTCGGGAGCCAAGAGACCCAGTACTTC. Variable domain in full (rest from reference TRBV7-6 and TRBJ2-5): GAGVSQSPRYKVTKRGQDVALRCDPISGHVSLYWYRQALGQGPEFLTYFNYEAQQDKSGLPNDRFSAERPEGSISTLTIQRTEQRDSAMYRCASSFGSQETQYFGPGTRLLVL.

The chain employs TRBV4-1 and TRBJ2-3; 9 bases match TRBD2. Germline values: CDR1 MGHRA, CDR2 YSYEKL. The CDR3 is made up of 16 amino acids. Trimming cost V 1 base and J 3 bases; bases outside gene matches: 5. In nucleotides, the CDR3 is TGCGCCAGCAGCCAAGGAGCGGGAGGAGGAACAGATACGCAGTATTTT. Translating gives CASSQGAGGGTDTQYF.

The chain employs TRBV11-3 and TRBJ1-1; no clear D gene. The CDR3 runs 14 residues. Per germline, CDR1 SGHNT and CDR2 YENEEA. V was trimmed by 4 bases and J by 1 base, leaving 10 bases between them. CDR3 in amino acids: CASSSRTENTEAFF. DNA of the CDR3: TGTGCCAGCAGCTCGAGGACGGAGAACACTGAAGCTTTCTTT.

The chain has TRBV7-2 and TRBJ1-6, with D unresolved. The CDR3 runs 15 residues. Trimming left V 5 bases short and J 7 bases short, with 15 bases between. The germline V gene encodes CDR1 SGHTA and CDR2 FQGNSA. In nucleotides, the CDR3 is TGTGCCAGCAGCAACCAACTGGGAGGGAATTCACCCCTCCACTTT. It codes for CASSNQLGGNSPLHF.

This clone was counted a few times. The genes are TRBV19 and TRBJ1-3; unclear D gene. The CDR3 has 15 amino acids. Trimming cost V 6 bases and J 0 bases, with 12 bases left between them. Germline V gene sequence: CDR1 LNHDA, CDR2 SQIVND (reference sequence). The CDR3 region has the DNA TGTGCCAGTAGGCGGGAGATACTCTCTGGAAACACCATATATTTT. The encoded protein is CASRREILSGNTIYF.

The chain couples TRBV30 to TRBJ1-1, with unresolved D. Germline V lookup: CDR1 GTSNPN, CDR2 SVGIG (reference sequence). V lost 2 bases and J 7 bases, leaving 11 bases between the germline ends. This CDR3 is built from 12 residues. CDR3 in amino acids: CAWSRKEGEAFF. CDR3 coding DNA: TGTGCCTGGAGTCGGAAGGAAGGTGAAGCTTTCTTT.

The V gene is TRBV4-1, the J gene TRBJ1-2, with D perhaps matching TRBD1 (6 bases). The V end was cut by 2 bases, the J end by 3 bases, with 13 bases between. This CDR3 spans 15 amino acids. Per the germline V gene, CDR1 is MGHRA and CDR2 is YSYEKL. The CDR3 sequence is CASSQPGVGDYGYTF. The CDR3 DNA reads TGCGCCAGCAGCCAACCAGGGGTTGGGGACTATGGCTACACCTTC.

DNA of the CDR3: TGTGCCAGCAGCTTAGTCAGGGGTTTGAACACTGAAGCTTTCTTT. Translating gives CASSLVRGLNTEAFF. The chain uses TRBV7-9 and TRBJ1-1, with TRBD1 as a possible D gene (6 bases). Germline CDR1 is SEHNR and CDR2 is FQNEAQ (reference sequence). V lost 1 base, J lost 0 bases, and 9 bases lay in between. The CDR3 totals 15 residues.

In its sample, this clone was seen once. The V and J genes are TRBV4-1 and TRBJ1-1, with a tentative D call TRBD1 (6 bases). V was trimmed by 0 bases and J by 5 bases, leaving 31 bases between them. The length of the CDR3 is 21 residues. Germline V gene data show CDR1 as MGHRA and CDR2 as YSYEKL. DNA for the CDR3: TGCGCCAGCAGCCAAGATGGGGTGCCCAGGGGCACTCTTTCTGGGGTAACTGAAGCTTTCTTT. Protein product: CASSQDGVPRGTLSGVTEAFF.

This clone was found a few times. The chain couples TRBV6-5 to TRBJ2-5; possibly TRBD2 for D (5 bases). Germline V gene data show CDR1 as MNHEY and CDR2 as SVGAGI. V lost 8 bases and J lost 2, with 12 bases in between. The CDR3 consists of 13 residues. The CDR3: CASHSGLQETQYF. As DNA, the CDR3 is TGTGCCAGCCATTCGGGGTTACAAGAGACCCAGTACTTC.

This chain links TRBV10-3 with TRBJ1-1; 10 bases align to TRBD1. The CDR3 runs 14 residues. The germline V gene encodes CDR1 ENHRY and CDR2 SYGVKD. V gave up 7 bases and J gave up 4 bases; unmatched junction bases: 6. The CDR3 spells CAITGDRGTTEAFF. CDR3 coding DNA: TGTGCCATCACGGGGGACAGGGGAACCACTGAAGCTTTCTTT.

The V call is TRBV27, the J call TRBJ1-3, with 8 bases that match TRBD1. CDR1 is MNHEY and CDR2 is SMNVEV in the germline V gene (reference sequence). This CDR3 region has 14 residues. The J segment lost 5 bases and the V segment lost 7 bases, leaving 7 bases of the junction unmatched. In DNA form, the CDR3 reads TGTGCCAGCAACTCCGGGACAGGCCGAAACACCATATATTTT. It yields the protein CASNSGTGRNTIYF.

There are a few counts of this clone. At the DNA level, this CDR3 is encoded by other sequences in the same sample as well. The chain has TRBV11-2 and TRBJ2-7; TRBD2 is a possible D gene (5 bases). This CDR3 comprises 16 residues. V shed 2 bases and J shed 0 bases, with 14 bases lying between them. Germline CDR1 reads SGHAT; CDR2 reads FQNNGV. The chain's CDR3 is CASSLSSSGSSYEQYF. Written as DNA, the CDR3 is TGTGCCAGCAGCTTATCATCCAGCGGTAGCTCCTACGAGCAGTACTTC.

This clone was recorded a few times. The V gene is TRBV2, the J gene TRBJ1-5; no clear D gene. Germline V gene sequence: CDR1 SNHLY, CDR2 FYNNEI. V was pared by 2 bases and J by 3 bases, with 5 bases between. This CDR3 contains 13 residues. CDR3 region: CASSEPDNQPQHF. CDR3 sequence (DNA): TGTGCCAGCAGTGAACCAGACAATCAGCCCCAGCATTTT.